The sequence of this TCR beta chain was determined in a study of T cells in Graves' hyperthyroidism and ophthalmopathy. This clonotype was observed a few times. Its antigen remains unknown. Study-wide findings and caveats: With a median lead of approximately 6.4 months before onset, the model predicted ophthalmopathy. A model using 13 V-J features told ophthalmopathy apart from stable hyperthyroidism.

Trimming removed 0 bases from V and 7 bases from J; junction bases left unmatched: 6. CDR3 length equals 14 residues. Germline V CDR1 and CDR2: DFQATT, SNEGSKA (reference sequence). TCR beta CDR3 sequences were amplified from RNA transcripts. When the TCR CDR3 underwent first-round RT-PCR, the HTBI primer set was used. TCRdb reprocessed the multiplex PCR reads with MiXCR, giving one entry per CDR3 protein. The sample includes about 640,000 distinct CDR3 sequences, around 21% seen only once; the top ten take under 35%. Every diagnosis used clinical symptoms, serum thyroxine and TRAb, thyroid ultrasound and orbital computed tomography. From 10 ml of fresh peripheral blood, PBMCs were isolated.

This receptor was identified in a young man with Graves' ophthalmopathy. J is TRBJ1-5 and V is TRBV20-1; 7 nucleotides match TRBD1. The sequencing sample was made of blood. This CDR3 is CSARDSNRGQPQHF. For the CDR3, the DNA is TGCAGTGCTAGAGATAGTAACAGGGGCCAGCCCCAGCATTTT.